Described below is a single T cell receptor (beta chain) sequence and its context. V was clipped by 6 bases and J by 5 bases, with 20 bases between them. There are 15 residues in the CDR3. Germline lookup yields CDR1 KGHSH and CDR2 LQKENI. Original processing methods: Amplification of reference gene primers was used by the study to estimate nucleated cell counts. Only in-frame clones appear in the TCRdb table, and some are missing; sequencing was by immunoSEQ multiplex PCR. V and J calls and clone size are given by that table; D and trimming were obtained from the DNA. The sample carries 360,000 or so clones, around 90% recorded once. The data belong to a study of blood T cell repertoires in COVID-19.

The receptor's source is a young man with active or convalescent COVID-19. This chain uses TRBV18 with TRBJ2-7, with D possibly matching TRBD1 (6 bases). Specimen: peripheral blood. The CDR3 DNA follows: TGTGCCAGCTCCGAATTTGGGAGACAGGAACACGAGCAGTACTTC. Its translation is CASSEFGRQEHEQYF.